This TCR beta chain was recorded in a study of cytomegalovirus exposure and HLA in healthy donors. There are 16 residues in the CDR3. Germline values: CDR1 GTSNPN, CDR2 SVGIG (reference sequence). Trimming cost V 3 bases and J 5 bases, with 17 bases left between them. The PCR was carried out with 60 Vbeta primers and 13 Jbeta primers. Using immunoSEQ multiplex PCR, the repertoire was profiled, and TCRdb retains in-frame clones only, with some absent. The sample lists 150,000 to 200,000 clones; roughly 68% were seen once. This clone was seen a handful of times. Its antigen is unknown. Study results and limitations: The number of N-insertions in an Asian-associated ancestry cluster was reportedly below the roughly 620-donor mean in a later analysis. Later, an analysis found that common viral pathogens appeared to be linked with several of the most significant clusters. Later analysis found that TCR beta chains associated with HLA were more clonally expanded than other, equally common chains. Three CMV-associated chains were confirmed in vitro to be specific for CMV antigens.

J is TRBJ1-6 and V is TRBV30; D may be TRBD1 (6 bases). The clonotype originates from a woman younger than 45 in good health and CMV-seronegative. What was sequenced was PBMCs. CDR3 sequence: CAWREMWTDDNSPLHF. The CDR3 DNA reads TGTGCCTGGAGAGAGATGTGGACAGACGATAATTCACCCCTCCACTTT.